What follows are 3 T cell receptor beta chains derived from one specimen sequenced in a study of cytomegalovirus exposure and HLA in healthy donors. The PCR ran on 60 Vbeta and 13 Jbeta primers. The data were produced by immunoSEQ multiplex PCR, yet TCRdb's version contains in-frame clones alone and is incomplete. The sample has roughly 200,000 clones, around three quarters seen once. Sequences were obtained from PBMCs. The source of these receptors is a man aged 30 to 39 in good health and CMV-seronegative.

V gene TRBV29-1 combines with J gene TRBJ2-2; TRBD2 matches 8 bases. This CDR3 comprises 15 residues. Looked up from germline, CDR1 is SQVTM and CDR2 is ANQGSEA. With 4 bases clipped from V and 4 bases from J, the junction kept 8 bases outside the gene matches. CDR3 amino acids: CSVGTGGGSTGELFF. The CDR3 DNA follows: TGCAGCGTTGGGACCGGCGGGGGGAGCACCGGGGAGCTGTTTTTT.

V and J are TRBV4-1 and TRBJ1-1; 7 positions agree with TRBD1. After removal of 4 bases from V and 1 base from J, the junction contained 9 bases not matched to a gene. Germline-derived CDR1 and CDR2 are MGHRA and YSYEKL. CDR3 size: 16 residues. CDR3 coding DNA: TGCGCCAGCAGCCCCCTCCCCCCAGGGGGGAACACTGAAGCTTTCTTT. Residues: CASSPLPPGGNTEAFF.

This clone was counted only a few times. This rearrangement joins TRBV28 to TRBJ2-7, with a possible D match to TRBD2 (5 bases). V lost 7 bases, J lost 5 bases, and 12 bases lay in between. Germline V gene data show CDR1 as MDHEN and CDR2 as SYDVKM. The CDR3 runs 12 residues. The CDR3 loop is CASTGIFHEQYF. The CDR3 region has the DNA TGTGCCAGCACGGGGATCTTCCACGAGCAGTACTTC.